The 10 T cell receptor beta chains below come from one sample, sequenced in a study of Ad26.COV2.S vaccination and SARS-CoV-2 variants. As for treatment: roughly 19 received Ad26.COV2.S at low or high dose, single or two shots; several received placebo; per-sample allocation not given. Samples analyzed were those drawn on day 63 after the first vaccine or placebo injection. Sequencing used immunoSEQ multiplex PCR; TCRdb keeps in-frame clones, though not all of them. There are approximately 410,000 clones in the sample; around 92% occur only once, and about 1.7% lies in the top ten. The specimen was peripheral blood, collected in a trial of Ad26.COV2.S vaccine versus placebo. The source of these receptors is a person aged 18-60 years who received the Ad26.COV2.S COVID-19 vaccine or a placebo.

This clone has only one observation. The CDR3 sequence is CASSFPDHNEQFF. CDR3 DNA sequence: TGTGCCAGCAGCTTCCCGGACCACAATGAGCAGTTCTTC. The chain is built from TRBV5-4 and TRBJ2-1; no definite D call. CDR3 length equals 13 residues. Looked up from germline, CDR1 is SGHNT and CDR2 is YYREEE (reference sequence). The germline V and J ends were trimmed by 2 bases and 5 bases, with 8 bases remaining between them.

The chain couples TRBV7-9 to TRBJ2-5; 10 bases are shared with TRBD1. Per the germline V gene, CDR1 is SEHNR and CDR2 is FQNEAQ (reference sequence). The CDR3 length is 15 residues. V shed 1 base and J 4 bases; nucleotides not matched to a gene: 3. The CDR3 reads CASSLETGGGETQYF. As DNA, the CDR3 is TGTGCCAGCAGCTTAGAGACAGGGGGCGGAGAGACCCAGTACTTC.

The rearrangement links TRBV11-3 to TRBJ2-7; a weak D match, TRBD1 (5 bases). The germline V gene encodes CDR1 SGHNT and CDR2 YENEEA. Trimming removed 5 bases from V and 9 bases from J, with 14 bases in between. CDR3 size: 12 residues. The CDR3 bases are TGTGCCAGCAGCAGAAAAGACAGCGCGCAGTACTTC. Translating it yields CASSRKDSAQYF.

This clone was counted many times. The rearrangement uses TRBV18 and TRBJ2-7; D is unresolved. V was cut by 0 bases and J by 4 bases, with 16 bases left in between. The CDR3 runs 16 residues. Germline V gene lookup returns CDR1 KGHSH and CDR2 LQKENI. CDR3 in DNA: TGTGCCAGCTCACCACCCGCAGGCCCGAGTGTGTACGAGCAGTACTTC. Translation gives CASSPPAGPSVYEQYF.

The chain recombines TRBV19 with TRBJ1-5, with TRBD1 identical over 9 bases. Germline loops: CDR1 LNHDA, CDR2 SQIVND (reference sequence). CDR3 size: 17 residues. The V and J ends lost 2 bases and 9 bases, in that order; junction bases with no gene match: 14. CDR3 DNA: TGTGCCAGTAGTATAAATCCGTTTGGACAGGGGATCTCGCCCCAGCATTTT. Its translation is CASSINPFGQGISPQHF.

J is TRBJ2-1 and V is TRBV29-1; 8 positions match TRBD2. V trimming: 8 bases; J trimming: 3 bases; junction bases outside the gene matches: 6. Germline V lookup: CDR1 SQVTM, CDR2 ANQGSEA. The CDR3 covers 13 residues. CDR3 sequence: CSHSGGFYNEQFF. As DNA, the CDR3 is TGCAGCCACAGCGGGGGATTCTACAATGAGCAGTTCTTC.

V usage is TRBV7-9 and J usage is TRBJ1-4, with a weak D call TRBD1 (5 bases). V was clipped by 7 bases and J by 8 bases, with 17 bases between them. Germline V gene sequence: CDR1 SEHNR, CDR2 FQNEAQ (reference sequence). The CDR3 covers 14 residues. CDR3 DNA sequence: TGTGCCAGCACTCCGGGCATGGGGGTAGAAAAACTGTTTTTT. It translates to CASTPGMGVEKLFF.

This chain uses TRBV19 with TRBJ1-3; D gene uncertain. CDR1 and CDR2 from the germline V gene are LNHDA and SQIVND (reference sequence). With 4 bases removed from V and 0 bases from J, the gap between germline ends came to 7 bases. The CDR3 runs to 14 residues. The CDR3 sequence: CASSTGDSGNTIYF. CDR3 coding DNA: TGTGCCAGTAGTACAGGTGACTCTGGAAACACCATATATTTT.

This chain's CDR3 is CASSVQKDYGYTF. DNA of the CDR3: TGCGCCAGCAGTGTACAGAAAGACTATGGCTACACCTTC. The rearrangement uses TRBV10-1 and TRBJ1-2; no firm D call. This CDR3 is built from 13 residues. Germline lookup yields CDR1 WNHNN and CDR2 SYGVQD (reference sequence). V was shortened by 4 bases and J by 3 bases, with 9 bases between the two germline ends.

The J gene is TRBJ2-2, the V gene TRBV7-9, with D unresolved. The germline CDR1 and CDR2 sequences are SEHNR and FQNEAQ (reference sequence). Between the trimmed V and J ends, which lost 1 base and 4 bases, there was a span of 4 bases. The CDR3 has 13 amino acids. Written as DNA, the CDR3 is TGTGCCAGCAGCTTAGGGCCCACCGGGGAGCTGTTTTTT. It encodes CASSLGPTGELFF.